This T cell receptor beta chain appears in the sequencing data of a study of blood T cell repertoires in COVID-19. About the research overall: Collection of acute and convalescent COVID-19 samples took place in the United States, Italy and Spain.

Original analysis: Counts of nucleated cells, estimated from reference gene primer amplification, were obtained. Using immunoSEQ multiplex PCR, the repertoire was profiled, and TCRdb retains in-frame clones only, with some absent. The V and J calls and clone size come from that table; D and trimming were worked out from the DNA. Here the sample spans around 300,000 clones, around 90% being singletons. V shed 2 bases and J shed 6 bases, with 13 bases lying between them. The CDR3 has 14 amino acids. Germline-derived CDR1 and CDR2 are SGHRS and YFSETQ. This TCR was recovered from a man aged 45-60 years with acute or convalescent COVID-19. The chain links TRBV5-1 to TRBJ2-3, with D possibly matching TRBD1 (6 bases). The sequencing sample was made of peripheral blood. CDR3 DNA sequence: TGCGCCAGCAGCTTAGGGGCCCAGGGGGATACGCAGTATTTT. It encodes CASSLGAQGDTQYF. The entire variable domain, with the rest obtained from reference TRBV5-1 and TRBJ2-3, is as follows: KAGVTQTPRYLIKTRGQQVTLSCSPISGHRSVSWYQQTPGQGLQFLFEYFSETQRNKGNFPGRFSGRQFSNSRSEMNVSTLELGDSALYLCASSLGAQGDTQYFGPGTRLTVL.